The subject of this entry is one T cell receptor (beta chain). This entry belongs to a study of T cells in tuberculosis. Measured with immunoSEQ multiplex PCR; TCRdb has only the in-frame clones, and not every one. The table lists some 30,000 clones, around 94% of them singletons. Germline lookup yields CDR1 SGHRS and CDR2 YFSETQ. V was trimmed by 1 base and J by 5 bases, leaving 12 bases between them. CDR3 length: 14 amino acids. This TCR derives from a donor between 10 and 35 years old with latent tuberculosis or without tuberculosis infection. This chain uses TRBV5-1 with TRBJ2-5; no firm D call. The sequenced material came from PBMCs. CDR3 protein: CASSLRGIGETQYF. The CDR3 DNA follows: TGCGCCAGCAGCTTGAGAGGAATTGGTGAGACCCAGTACTTC. Filled out from reference TRBV5-1 and TRBJ2-5, the complete variable domain reads KAGVTQTPRYLIKTRGQQVTLSCSPISGHRSVSWYQQTPGQGLQFLFEYFSETQRNKGNFPGRFSGRQFSNSRSEMNVSTLELGDSALYLCASSLRGIGETQYFGPGTRLLVL.